Each of the 2 T cell receptor beta chains below was sequenced from the same sample in a study of cytomegalovirus exposure and HLA in healthy donors. Primers: 60 Vbeta forward and 13 Jbeta reverse. The assay was immunoSEQ multiplex PCR, and TCRdb's table has in-frame clones only and misses some. Here the sample spans about 130,000 clones, around 70% being singletons. The sample was PBMCs. These receptor sequences come from a woman aged 55-75 years in good health and CMV-seropositive.

This clone is a singleton in its sample. The J gene is TRBJ2-5, the V gene TRBV10-3, with TRBD2 matching 8 bases. J was trimmed by 7 bases and V by 11 bases; bases with no gene match: 9. The V gene's germline CDR1 is ENHRY and CDR2 SYGVKD. This CDR3 has 12 amino acids. Here the CDR3 reads CASSGGLGTQYF. CDR3 DNA sequence: TGTGCCTCGTCGGGAGGGCTGGGGACCCAGTACTTC.

This clone was counted once. This chain connects TRBV2 to TRBJ1-5; D is perhaps TRBD1 (5 bases). Deletions cut 7 bases from V and 2 bases from J, with 12 bases between. Germline V CDR1 and CDR2: SNHLY, FYNNEI. The CDR3 consists of 14 residues. CDR3: CASTQAGGNQPQHF. The CDR3 coding sequence is TGTGCCAGCACCCAGGCGGGGGGCAATCAGCCCCAGCATTTT.